The 3 T cell receptor beta chains below were found in one sample sequenced in a study of T cells in Graves' hyperthyroidism and ophthalmopathy (dated by TCRdb to the late 2010s). Library prep was done by multiplex PCR. The sequencer was an Illumina HiSeq 2000. Amplification of TCR beta CDR3 regions was carried out from RNA transcripts. The first round of RT-PCR for the TCR CDR3 was performed with the HTBI primer set and the Qiagen OneStep RT-PCR kit. TCRdb reran the public reads through fastp at Q25 and MiXCR, keeping productive beta chains. Each record represents a unique CDR3 protein, reported with the most common genes and DNA among its rows. In all, the sample holds under 250,000 distinct CDR3 sequences, and 17% of those were seen once. The ten largest clones represent 50% of the sample. Source material: blood. These receptors originate from a man aged 50-59 years with Graves' hyperthyroidism.

This clonotype came up many times. The CDR3 region is CASSLDGTEAFF. The CDR3 nucleotides are TGTGCCAGCAGCTTAGATGGAACAGAGGCTTTCTTT. The chain couples TRBV7-9 to TRBJ1-1; no reliable D call. CDR3 length equals 12 residues. Germline CDR1 and CDR2: SEHNR and FQNEAQ (reference sequence). The V end was cut by 1 base, the J end by 11 bases, with 11 bases between.

This sequence joins TRBV29-1 and TRBJ2-7; TRBD2 agrees at 7 bases. V lost 7 bases and J lost 3; bases outside the gene matches: 18. CDR3 length equals 16 residues. Germline loops: CDR1 SQVTM, CDR2 ANQGSEA. The CDR3 here is CSAVPRGVAANYEQYF. In DNA, the CDR3 is TGCAGCGCCGTTCCTCGGGGGGTAGCGGCAAACTACGAGCAGTACTTC.

The chain carries TRBV7-3 and TRBJ2-6, with 8 positions matching TRBD1. CDR3 length: 15 amino acids. Per the germline V gene, CDR1 is SGHTA and CDR2 is FQGTGA. V lost 5 bases and J lost 2; bases outside the gene matches: 2. The CDR3 nucleotides read TGTGCCAGCAGCCTGGACAGGGCTGGGGCCAACGTCCTGACTTTC. It specifies CASSLDRAGANVLTF.